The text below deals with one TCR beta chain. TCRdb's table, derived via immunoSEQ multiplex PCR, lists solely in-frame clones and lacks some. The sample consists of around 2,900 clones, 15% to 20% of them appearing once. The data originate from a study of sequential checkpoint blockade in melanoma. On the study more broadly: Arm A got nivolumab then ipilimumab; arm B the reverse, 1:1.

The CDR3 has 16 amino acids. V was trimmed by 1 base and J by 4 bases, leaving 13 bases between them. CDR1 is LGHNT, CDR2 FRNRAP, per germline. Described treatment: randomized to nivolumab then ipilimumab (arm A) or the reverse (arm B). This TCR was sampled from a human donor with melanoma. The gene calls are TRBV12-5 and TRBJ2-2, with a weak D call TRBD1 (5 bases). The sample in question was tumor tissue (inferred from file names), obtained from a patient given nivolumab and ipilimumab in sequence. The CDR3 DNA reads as TGTGCTAGTGGTTTGGGGTTAGGACAACCCACCGGGGAGCTGTTTTTT. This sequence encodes CASGLGLGQPTGELFF. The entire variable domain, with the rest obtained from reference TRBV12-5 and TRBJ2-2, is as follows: DARVTQTPRHKVTEMGQEVTMRCQPILGHNTVFWYRQTMMQGLELLAYFRNRAPLDDSGMPKDRFSAEMPDATLATLKIQPSEPRDSAVYFCASGLGLGQPTGELFFGEGSRLTVL.